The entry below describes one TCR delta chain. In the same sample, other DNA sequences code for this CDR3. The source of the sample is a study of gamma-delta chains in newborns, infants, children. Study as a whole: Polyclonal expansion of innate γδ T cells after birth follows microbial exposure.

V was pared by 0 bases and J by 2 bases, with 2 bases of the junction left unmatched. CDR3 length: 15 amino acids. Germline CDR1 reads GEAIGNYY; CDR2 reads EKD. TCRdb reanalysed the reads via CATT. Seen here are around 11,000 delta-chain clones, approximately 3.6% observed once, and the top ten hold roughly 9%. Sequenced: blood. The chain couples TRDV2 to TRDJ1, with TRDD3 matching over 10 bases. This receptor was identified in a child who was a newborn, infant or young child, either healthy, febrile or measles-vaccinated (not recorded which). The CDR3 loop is CACDTLLGDTDKLIF. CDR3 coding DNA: TGTGCCTGTGACACCTTACTGGGGGATACCGATAAACTCATCTTT.